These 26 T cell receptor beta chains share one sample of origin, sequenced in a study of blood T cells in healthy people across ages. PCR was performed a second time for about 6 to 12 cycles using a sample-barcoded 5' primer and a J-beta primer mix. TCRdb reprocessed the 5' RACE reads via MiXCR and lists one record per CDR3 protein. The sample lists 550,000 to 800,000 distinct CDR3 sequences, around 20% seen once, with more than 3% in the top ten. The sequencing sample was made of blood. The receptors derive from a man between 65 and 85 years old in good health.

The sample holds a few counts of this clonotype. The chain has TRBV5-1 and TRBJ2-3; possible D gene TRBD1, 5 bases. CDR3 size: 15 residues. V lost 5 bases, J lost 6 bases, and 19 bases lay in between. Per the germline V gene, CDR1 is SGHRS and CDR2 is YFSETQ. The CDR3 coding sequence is TGCGCCAGCAGTAAAGGGGCCCCACTTTTGGATACGCAGTATTTT. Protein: CASSKGAPLLDTQYF.

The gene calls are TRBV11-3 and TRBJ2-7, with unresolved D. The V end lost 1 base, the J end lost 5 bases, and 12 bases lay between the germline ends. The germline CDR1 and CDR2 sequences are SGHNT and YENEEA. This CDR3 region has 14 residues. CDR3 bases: TGTGCCAGCAGCTTAGTTTTGGGTTCCCACGAGCAGTACTTC. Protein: CASSLVLGSHEQYF.

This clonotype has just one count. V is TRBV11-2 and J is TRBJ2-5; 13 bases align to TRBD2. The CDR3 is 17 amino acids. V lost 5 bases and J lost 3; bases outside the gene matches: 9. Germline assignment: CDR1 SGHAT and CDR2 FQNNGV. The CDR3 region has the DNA TGTGCCAGCAGCCAATTCTTAGGACTAGCGGGAGAAGAGACCCAGTACTTC. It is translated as CASSQFLGLAGEETQYF.

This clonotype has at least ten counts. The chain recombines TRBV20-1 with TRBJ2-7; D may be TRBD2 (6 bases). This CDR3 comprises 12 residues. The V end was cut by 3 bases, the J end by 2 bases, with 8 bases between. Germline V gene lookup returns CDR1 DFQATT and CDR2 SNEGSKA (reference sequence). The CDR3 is CSASRGTYEQYF. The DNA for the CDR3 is TGCAGTGCTAGTCGGGGGACCTACGAGCAGTACTTC.

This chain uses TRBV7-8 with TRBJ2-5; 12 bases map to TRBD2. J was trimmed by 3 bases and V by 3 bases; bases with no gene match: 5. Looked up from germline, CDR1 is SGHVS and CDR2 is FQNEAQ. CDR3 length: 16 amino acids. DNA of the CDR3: TGTGCCAGCAGCTTCCAGACTAGCGGGAGAGAAGAGACCCAGTACTTC. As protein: CASSFQTSGREETQYF.

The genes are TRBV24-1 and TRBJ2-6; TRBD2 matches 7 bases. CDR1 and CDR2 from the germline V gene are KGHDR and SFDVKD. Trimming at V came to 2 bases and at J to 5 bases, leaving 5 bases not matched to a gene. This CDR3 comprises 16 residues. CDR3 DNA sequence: TGTGCCACCAGTGATTCCCCGGGAGGCTGGGCCAACGTCCTGACTTTC. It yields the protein CATSDSPGGWANVLTF.

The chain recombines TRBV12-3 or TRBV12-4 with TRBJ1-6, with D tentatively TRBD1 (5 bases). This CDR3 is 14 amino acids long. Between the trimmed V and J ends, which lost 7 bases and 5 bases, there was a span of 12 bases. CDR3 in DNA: TGTGCCAGCAAGGAGGGGATCCATAATTCACCCCTCCACTTT. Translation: CASKEGIHNSPLHF.

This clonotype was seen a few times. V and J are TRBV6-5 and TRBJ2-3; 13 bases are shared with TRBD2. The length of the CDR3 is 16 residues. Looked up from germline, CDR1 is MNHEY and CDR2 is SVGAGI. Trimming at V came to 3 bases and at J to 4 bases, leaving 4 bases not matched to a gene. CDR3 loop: CASSYGTSGMADTQYF. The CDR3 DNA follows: TGTGCCAGCAGTTATGGGACTAGCGGGATGGCAGATACGCAGTATTTT.

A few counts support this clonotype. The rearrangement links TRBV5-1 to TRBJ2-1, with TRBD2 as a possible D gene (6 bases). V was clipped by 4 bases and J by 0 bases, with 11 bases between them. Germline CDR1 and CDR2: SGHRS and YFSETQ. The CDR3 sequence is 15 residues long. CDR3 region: CASSRRESSYNEQFF. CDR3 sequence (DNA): TGCGCCAGCAGCCGCCGGGAGAGCTCCTACAATGAGCAGTTCTTC. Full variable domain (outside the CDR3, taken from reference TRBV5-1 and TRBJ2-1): KAGVTQTPRYLIKTRGQQVTLSCSPISGHRSVSWYQQTPGQGLQFLFEYFSETQRNKGNFPGRFSGRQFSNSRSEMNVSTLELGDSALYLCASSRRESSYNEQFFGPGTRLTVL.

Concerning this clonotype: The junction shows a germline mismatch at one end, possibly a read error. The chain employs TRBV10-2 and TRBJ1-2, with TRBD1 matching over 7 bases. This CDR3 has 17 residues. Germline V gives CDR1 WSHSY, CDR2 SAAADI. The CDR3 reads CASSGGSTGLGNYGYTF. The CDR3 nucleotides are TGCGCCAGCAGTGGGGGATCGACAGGGTTGGGAAACTATGGCTATACCTTC.

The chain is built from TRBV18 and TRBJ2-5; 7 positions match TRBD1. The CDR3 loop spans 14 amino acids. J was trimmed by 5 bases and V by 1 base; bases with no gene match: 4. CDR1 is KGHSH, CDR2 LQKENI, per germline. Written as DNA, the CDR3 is TGTGCCAGCTCACCACGGGGGACAGATGAGACCCAGTACTTC. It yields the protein CASSPRGTDETQYF. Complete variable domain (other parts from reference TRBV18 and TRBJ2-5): NAGVMQNPRHLVRRRGQEARLRCSPMKGHSHVYWYRQLPEEGLKFMVYLQKENIIDESGMPKERFSAEFPKEGPSILRIQQVVRGDSAAYFCASSPRGTDETQYFGPGTRLLVL.

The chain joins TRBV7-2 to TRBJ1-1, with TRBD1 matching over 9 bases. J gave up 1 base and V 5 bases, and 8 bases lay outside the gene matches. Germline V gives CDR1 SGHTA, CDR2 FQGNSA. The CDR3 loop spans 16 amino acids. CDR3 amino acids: CASSRTGEVQNTEAFF. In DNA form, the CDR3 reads TGTGCCAGCAGCAGGACAGGGGAGGTTCAGAACACTGAAGCTTTCTTT.

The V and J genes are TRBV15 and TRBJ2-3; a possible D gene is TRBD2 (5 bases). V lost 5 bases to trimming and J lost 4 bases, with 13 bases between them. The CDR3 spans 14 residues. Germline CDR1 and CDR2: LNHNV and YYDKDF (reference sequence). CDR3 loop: CATSGGLSADTQYF. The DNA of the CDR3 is TGTGCCACCAGCGGCGGACTTAGCGCAGATACGCAGTATTTT.

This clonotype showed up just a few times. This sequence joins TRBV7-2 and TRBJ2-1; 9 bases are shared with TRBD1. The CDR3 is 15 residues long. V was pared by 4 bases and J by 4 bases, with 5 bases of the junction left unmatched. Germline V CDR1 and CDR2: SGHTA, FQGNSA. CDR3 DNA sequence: TGTGCCAGCAGCTCCCTCGGACAGGGGTACAATGAGCAGTTCTTC. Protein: CASSSLGQGYNEQFF.

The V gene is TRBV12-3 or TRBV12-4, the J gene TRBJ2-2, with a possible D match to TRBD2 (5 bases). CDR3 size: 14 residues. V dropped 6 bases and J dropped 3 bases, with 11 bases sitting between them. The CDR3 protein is CASRSGAHTGELFF. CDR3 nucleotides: TGTGCCAGCAGGAGCGGAGCACACACCGGGGAGCTGTTTTTT.

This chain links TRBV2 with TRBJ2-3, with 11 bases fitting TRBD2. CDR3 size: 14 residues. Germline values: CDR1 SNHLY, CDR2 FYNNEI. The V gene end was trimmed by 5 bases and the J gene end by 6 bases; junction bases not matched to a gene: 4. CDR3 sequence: CASSLTSGSDTQYF. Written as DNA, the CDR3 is TGTGCCAGCAGTCTCACTAGCGGGAGTGATACGCAGTATTTT. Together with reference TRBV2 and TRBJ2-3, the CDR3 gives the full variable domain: EPEVTQTPSHQVTQMGQEVILRCVPISNHLYFYWYRQILGQKVEFLVSFYNNEISEKSEIFDDQFSVERPDGSNFTLKIRSTKLEDSAMYFCASSLTSGSDTQYFGPGTRLTVL.

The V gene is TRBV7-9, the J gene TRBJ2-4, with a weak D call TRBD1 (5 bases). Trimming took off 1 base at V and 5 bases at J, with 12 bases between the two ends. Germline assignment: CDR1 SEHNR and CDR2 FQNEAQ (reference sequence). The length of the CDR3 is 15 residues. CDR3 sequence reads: CASSLVQGRQNIQYF. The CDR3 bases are TGTGCCAGCAGCTTAGTGCAGGGAAGACAAAACATTCAGTACTTC.

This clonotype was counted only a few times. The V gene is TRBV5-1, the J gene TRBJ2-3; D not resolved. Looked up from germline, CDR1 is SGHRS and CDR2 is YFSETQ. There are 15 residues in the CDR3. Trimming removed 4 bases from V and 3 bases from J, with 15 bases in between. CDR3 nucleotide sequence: TGCGCCAGCAGCGAGTCACCCACAGTTACAGATACGCAGTATTTT. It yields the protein CASSESPTVTDTQYF.

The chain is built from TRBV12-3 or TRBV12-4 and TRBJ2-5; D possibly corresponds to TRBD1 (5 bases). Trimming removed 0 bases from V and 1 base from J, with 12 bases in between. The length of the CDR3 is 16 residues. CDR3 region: CASSLAGALLQETQYF. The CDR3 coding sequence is TGTGCCAGCAGTTTAGCAGGGGCGTTACTCCAAGAGACCCAGTACTTC.

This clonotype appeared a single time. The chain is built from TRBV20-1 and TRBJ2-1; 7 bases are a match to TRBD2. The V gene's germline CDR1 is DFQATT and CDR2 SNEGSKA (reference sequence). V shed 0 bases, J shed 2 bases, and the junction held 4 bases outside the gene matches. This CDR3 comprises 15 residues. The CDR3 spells CSARDAGTTYNEQFF. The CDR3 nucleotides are TGCAGTGCTAGAGATGCCGGGACTACCTACAATGAGCAGTTCTTC.

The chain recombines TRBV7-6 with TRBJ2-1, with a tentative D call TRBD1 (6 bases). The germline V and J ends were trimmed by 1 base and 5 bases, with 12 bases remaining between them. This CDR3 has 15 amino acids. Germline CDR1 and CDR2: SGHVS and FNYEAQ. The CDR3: CASSLGPGHNNEQFF. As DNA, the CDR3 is TGTGCCAGCAGCTTAGGCCCGGGACACAACAATGAGCAGTTCTTC. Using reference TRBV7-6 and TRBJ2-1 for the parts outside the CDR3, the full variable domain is GAGVSQSPRYKVTKRGQDVALRCDPISGHVSLYWYRQALGQGPEFLTYFNYEAQQDKSGLPNDRFSAERPEGSISTLTIQRTEQRDSAMYRCASSLGPGHNNEQFFGPGTRLTVL.

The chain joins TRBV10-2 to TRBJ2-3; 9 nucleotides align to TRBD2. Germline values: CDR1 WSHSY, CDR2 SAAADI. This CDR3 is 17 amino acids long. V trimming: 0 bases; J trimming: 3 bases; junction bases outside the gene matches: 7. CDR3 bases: TGCGCCAGCAGTGAGTCGAGGCTCGCGGGAGGGACAGATACGCAGTATTTT. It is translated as CASSESRLAGGTDTQYF.

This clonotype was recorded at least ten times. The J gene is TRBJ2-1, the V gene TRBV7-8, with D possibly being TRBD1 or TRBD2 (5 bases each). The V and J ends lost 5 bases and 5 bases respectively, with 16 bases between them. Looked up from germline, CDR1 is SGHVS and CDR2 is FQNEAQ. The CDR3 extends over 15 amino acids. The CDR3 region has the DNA TGTGCCAGCAGCGTAACCGGGACCCACGACAATGAGCAGTTCTTC. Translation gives CASSVTGTHDNEQFF.

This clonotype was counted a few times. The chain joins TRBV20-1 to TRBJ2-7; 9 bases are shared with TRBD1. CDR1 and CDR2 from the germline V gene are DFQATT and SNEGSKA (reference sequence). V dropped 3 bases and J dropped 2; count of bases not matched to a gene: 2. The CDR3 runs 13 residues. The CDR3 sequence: CSASRQGAYEQYF. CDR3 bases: TGCAGTGCTAGTAGACAGGGGGCCTACGAGCAGTACTTC.

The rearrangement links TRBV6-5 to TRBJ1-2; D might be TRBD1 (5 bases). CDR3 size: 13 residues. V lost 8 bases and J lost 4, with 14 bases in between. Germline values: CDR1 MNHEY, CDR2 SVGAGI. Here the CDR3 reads CASRGGVGYGYTF. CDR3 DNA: TGTGCCAGCCGGGGGGGTGTCGGCTATGGCTACACCTTC.

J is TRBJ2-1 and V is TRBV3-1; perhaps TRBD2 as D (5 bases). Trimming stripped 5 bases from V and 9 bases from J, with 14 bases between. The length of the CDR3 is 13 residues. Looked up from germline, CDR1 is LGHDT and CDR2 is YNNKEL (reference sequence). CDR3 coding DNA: TGTGCCAGCAGCTGGGCGCGCGGAGGTGAGCAGTTCTTC. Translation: CASSWARGGEQFF.